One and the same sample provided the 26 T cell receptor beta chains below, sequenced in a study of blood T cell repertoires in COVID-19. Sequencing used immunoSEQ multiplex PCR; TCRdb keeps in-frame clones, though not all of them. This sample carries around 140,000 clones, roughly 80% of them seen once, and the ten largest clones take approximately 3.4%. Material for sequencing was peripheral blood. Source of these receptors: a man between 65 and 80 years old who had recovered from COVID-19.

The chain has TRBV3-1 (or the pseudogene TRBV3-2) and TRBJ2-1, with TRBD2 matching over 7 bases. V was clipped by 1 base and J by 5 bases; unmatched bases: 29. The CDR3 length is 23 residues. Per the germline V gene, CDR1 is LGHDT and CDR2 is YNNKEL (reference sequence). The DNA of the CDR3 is TGTGCCAGCAGCCAAGTACCACAACGCAGGGAGGGATCGGCACTCCCAACTAACAATGAGCAGTTCTTC. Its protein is CASSQVPQRREGSALPTNNEQFF.

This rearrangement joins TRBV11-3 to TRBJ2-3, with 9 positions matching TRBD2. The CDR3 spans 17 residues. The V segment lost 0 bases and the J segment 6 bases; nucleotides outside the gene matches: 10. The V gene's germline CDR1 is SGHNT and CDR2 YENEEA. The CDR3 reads CASSLDGRASGTDTQYF. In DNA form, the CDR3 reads TGTGCCAGCAGCTTAGATGGGAGAGCTAGCGGGACCGATACGCAGTATTTT.

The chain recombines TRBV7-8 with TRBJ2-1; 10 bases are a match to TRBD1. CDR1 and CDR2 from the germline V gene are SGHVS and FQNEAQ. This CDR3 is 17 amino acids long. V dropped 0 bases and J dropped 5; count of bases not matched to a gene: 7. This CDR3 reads CASSLAKPGQGNNEQFF. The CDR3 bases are TGTGCCAGCAGCTTAGCCAAACCGGGACAGGGGAACAATGAGCAGTTCTTC.

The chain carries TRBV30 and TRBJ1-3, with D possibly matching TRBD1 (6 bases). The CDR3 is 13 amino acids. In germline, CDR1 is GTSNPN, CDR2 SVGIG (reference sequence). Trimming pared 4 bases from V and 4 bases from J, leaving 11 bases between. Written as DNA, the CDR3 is TGTGCCTGGAAAGCAGGGGCCGGAAACACCATATATTTT. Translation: CAWKAGAGNTIYF.

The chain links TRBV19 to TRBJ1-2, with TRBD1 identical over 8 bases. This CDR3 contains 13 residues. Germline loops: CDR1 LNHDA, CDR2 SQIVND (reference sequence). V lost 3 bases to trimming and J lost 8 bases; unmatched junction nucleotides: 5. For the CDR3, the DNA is TGTGCCAGTAGTATGGCAGGGGGCGAAGGCTACACCTTC. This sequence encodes CASSMAGGEGYTF.

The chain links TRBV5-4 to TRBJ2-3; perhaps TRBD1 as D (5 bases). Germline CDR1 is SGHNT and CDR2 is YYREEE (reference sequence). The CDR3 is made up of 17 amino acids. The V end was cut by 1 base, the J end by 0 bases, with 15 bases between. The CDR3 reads CASSLPGRPLSTDTQYF. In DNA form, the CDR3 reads TGTGCCAGCAGCTTGCCAGGGCGCCCGTTAAGCACAGATACGCAGTATTTT.

The CDR3 is CASSQVQVGYNEQFF. CDR3 in DNA: TGCGCCAGCAGCCAAGTCCAGGTAGGCTACAATGAGCAGTTCTTC. The J gene is TRBJ2-1, the V gene TRBV4-1, with D uncertain. Germline V gene sequence: CDR1 MGHRA, CDR2 YSYEKL. The CDR3 runs 15 residues. Trimming removed 1 base from V and 3 bases from J, with 10 bases in between.

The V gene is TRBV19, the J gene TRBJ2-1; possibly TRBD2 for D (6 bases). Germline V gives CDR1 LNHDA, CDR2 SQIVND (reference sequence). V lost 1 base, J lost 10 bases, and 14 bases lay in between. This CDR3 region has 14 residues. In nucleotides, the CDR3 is TGTGCCAGTAGTATAGTTCCGGGGGTCTACGAGCAGTTCTTC. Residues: CASSIVPGVYEQFF.

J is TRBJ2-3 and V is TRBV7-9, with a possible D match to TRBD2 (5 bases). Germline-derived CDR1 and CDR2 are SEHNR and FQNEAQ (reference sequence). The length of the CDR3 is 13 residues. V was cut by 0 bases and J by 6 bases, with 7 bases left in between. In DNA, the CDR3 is TGTGCCAGCAGCTTAGCGAGGGAGGATACGCAGTATTTT. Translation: CASSLAREDTQYF.

This CDR3 is CAGRTSGRTSSSYEQYF. For the CDR3, the DNA is TGTGCCGGGCGTACTAGCGGGAGGACGTCAAGCTCCTACGAGCAGTACTTC. The chain combines TRBV21-1 with TRBJ2-7; the table assigns TRBD2, which was not confirmed against the DNA. TRBV21-1 is a pseudogene segment. The CDR3 runs to 17 residues.

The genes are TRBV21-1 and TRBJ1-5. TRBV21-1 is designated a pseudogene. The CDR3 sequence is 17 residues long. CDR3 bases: TGTGCCAGCAGCAAAGGGGGGGGACGGTGTAGCAATCAGCCCCAGCATTTT. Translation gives CASSKGGGRCSNQPQHF.

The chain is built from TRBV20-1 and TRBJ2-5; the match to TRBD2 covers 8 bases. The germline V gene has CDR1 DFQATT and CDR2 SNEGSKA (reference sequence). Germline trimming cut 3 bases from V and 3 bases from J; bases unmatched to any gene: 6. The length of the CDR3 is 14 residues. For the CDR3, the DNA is TGCAGTGCTAGTACCGCGGGAGGAAAAGAGACCCAGTACTTC. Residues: CSASTAGGKETQYF.

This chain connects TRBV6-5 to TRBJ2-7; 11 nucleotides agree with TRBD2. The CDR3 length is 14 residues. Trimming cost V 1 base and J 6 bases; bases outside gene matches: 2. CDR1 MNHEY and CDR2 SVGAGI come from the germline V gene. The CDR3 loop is CASSYFTSGSEQYF. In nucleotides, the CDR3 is TGTGCCAGCAGTTACTTTACTAGCGGGAGCGAGCAGTACTTC.

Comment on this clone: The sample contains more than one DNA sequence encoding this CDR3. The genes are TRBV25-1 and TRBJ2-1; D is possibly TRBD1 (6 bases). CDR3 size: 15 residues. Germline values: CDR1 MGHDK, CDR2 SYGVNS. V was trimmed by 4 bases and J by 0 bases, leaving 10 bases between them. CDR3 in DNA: TGTGCCAGCAGTGCCGACAGGAGCTCCTACAATGAGCAGTTCTTC. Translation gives CASSADRSSYNEQFF.

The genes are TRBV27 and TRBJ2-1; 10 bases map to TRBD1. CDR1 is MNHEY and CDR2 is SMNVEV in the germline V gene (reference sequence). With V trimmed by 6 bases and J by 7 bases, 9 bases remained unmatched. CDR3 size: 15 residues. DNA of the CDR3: TGTGCCAGCAGCCCGACAGGGGGCTTTATAAATGAGCAGTTCTTC. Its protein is CASSPTGGFINEQFF.

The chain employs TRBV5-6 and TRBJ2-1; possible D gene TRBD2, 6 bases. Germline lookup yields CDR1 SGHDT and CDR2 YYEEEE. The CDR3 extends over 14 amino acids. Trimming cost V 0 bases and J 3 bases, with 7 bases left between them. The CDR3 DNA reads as TGTGCCAGCAGCTTGGTTAGCGGCTACAATGAGCAGTTCTTC. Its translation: CASSLVSGYNEQFF.

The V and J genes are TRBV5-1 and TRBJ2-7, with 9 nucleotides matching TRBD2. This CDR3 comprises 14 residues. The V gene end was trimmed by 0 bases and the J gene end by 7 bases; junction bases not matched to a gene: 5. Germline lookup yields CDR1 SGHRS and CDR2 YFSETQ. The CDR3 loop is CASSLGGTSSEQYF. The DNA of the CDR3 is TGCGCCAGCAGCTTGGGCGGGACTAGCAGTGAGCAGTACTTC.

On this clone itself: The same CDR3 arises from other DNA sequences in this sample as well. The CDR3 is CASQSTDTQYF. The CDR3 DNA sequence: TGTGCCAGCCAAAGCACAGATACGCAGTATTTT. The chain carries TRBV27 and TRBJ2-3; no reliable D call. Germline CDR1 and CDR2: MNHEY and SMNVEV (reference sequence). V was cut by 8 bases and J by 0 bases, with 3 bases left in between. This CDR3 spans 11 amino acids.

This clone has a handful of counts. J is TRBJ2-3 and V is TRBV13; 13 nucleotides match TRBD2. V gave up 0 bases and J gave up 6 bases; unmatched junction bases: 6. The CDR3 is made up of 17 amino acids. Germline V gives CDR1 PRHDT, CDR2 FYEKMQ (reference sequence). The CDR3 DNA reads TGTGCCAGCAGCTTAGGACTAGCGGGAGGGGCAGGGGATACGCAGTATTTT. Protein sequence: CASSLGLAGGAGDTQYF.

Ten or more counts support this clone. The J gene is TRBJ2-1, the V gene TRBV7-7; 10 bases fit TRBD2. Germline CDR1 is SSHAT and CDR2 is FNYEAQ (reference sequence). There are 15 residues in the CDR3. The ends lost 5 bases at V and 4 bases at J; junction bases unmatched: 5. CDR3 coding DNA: TGTGCCAGCAGCGTCGGGACTAGCGTTTACAATGAGCAGTTCTTC. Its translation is CASSVGTSVYNEQFF.

The CDR3 region has the DNA TGTGCCTGGAGGGTCCCCCCGGGAGATACGCAGTATTTT. This sequence encodes CAWRVPPGDTQYF. This chain connects TRBV30 to TRBJ2-3; D remains ambiguous. Trimming removed 3 bases from V and 5 bases from J, with 12 bases in between. The CDR3 has 13 residues. Germline V gene sequence: CDR1 GTSNPN, CDR2 SVGIG (reference sequence).

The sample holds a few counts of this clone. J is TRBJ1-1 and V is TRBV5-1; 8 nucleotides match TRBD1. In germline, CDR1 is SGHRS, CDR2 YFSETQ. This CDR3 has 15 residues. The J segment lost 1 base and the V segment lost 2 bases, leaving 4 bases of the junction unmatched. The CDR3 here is CASSLQDRANTEAFF. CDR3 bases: TGCGCCAGCAGCTTACAGGACAGGGCGAACACTGAAGCTTTCTTT.

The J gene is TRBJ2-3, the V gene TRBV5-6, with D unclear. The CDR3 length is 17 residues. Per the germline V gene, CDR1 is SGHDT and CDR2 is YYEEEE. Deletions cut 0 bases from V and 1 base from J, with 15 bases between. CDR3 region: CASSLGFSSAGTDTQYF. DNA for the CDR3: TGTGCCAGCAGCTTGGGTTTTTCGAGTGCCGGCACAGATACGCAGTATTTT.

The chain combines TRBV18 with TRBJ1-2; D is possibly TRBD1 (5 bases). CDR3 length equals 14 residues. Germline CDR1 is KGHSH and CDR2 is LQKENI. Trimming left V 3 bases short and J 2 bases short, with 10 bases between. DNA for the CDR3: TGTGCCAGCTCACCCTCGACAGAGAACTATGGCTACACCTTC. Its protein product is CASSPSTENYGYTF.

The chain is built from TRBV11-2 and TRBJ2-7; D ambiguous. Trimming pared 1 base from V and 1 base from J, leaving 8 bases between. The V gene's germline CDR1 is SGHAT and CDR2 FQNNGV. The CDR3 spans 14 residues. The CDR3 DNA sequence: TGTGCCAGCAGCTTAGTTTCCAGATCCTACGAGCAGTACTTC. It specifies CASSLVSRSYEQYF. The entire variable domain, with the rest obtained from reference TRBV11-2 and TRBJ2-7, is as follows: EAGVAQSPRYKIIEKRQSVAFWCNPISGHATLYWYQQILGQGPKLLIQFQNNGVVDDSQLPKDRFSAERLKGVDSTLKIQPAKLEDSAVYLCASSLVSRSYEQYFGPGTRLTVT.

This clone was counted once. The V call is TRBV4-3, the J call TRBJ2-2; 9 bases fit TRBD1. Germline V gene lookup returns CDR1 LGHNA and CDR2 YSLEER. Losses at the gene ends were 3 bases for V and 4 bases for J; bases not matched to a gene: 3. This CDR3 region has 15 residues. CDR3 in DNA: TGCGCCAGCAGCCACCGGGACAGGGCCACCGGGGAGCTGTTTTTT. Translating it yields CASSHRDRATGELFF.